What follows describes a single TCR beta chain. Its cognate antigen is unknown. The sample is drawn from a study of cytotoxic CD8 clonotypes in ibrutinib-treated CLL. The overall study: There were 11 relapsed/refractory patients and around 15 treatment-naive patients, and under 18 were IGHV unmutated. Response samples were obtained once patients had received a median around 12 months of treatment, range 6 to 36. Partial responses numbered roughly 25 and complete responses 2; after a median about 6 years, approximately 14 stayed remitted and about twelve progressed. Study-level points and caveats: Clonality increased with ibrutinib response but returned toward baseline at progression.

TCRdb's table, derived via immunoSEQ multiplex PCR, lists solely in-frame clones and lacks some. Of about 120,000 clones in the sample, 58% were seen once. Germline V gives CDR1 SGHVS, CDR2 FQNEAQ. CDR3 size: 17 residues. The V and J ends lost 5 bases and 0 bases respectively, with 19 bases between them. This clonotype was obtained from a human donor with chronic lymphocytic leukemia. The chain recombines TRBV7-8 with TRBJ1-1, with a possible D match to TRBD1 (5 bases). The sample consisted of PBMCs, taken after 24 months of ibrutinib treatment. CDR3 protein: CASSPSQTAYMNTEAFF. The CDR3 DNA is TGTGCCAGCAGCCCCTCCCAGACAGCTTACATGAACACTGAAGCTTTCTTT.